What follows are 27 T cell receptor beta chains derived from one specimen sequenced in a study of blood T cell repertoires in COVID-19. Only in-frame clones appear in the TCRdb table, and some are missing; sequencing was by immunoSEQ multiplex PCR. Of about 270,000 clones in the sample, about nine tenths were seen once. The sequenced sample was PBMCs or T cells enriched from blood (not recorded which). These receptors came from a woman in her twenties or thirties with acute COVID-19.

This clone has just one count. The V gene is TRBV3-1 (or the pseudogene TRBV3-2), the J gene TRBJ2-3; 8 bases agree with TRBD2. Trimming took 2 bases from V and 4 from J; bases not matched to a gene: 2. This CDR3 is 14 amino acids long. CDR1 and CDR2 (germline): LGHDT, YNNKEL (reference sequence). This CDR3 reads CASSQQTSADTQYF. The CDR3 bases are TGTGCCAGCAGCCAACAGACTAGCGCAGATACGCAGTATTTT.

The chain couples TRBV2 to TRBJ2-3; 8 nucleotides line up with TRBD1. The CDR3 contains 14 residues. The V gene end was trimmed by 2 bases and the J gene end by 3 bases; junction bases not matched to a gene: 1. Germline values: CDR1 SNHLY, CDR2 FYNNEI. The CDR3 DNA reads TGTGCCAGCAGTGAAAGACAGGGGACAGATACGCAGTATTTT. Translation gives CASSERQGTDTQYF.

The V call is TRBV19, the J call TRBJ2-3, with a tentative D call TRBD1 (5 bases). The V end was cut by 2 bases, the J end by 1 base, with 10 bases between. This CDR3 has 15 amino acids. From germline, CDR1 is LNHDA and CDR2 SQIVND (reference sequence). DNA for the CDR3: TGTGCCAGTAGTATATCGGGCAGGGGCACAGATACGCAGTATTTT. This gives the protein CASSISGRGTDTQYF.

The CDR3 spells CASSSGEGRFF. The CDR3 nucleotides read TGTGCCAGCAGTTCGGGAGAGGGGAGGTTCTTC. The rearrangement joins TRBV28 to TRBJ2-1, with D perhaps matching TRBD2 (6 bases). CDR1 MDHEN and CDR2 SYDVKM come from the germline V gene. V was pared by 4 bases and J by 15 bases, with 13 bases between. This CDR3 has 11 residues.

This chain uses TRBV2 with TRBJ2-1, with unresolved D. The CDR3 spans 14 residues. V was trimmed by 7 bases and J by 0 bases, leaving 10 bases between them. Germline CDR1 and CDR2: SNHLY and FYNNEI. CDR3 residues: CASKAFSSYNEQFF. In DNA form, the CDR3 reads TGTGCCAGCAAAGCGTTTAGCTCCTACAATGAGCAGTTCTTC.

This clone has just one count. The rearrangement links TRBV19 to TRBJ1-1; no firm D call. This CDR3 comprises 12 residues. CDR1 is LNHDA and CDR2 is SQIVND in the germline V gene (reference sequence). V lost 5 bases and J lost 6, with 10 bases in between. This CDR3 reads CASSLFGAEAFF. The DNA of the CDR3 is TGTGCCAGTAGTCTATTCGGGGCTGAAGCTTTCTTT.

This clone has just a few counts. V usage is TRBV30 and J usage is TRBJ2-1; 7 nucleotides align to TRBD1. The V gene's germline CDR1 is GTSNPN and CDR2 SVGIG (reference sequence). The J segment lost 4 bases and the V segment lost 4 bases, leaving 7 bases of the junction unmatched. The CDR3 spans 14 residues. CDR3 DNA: TGTGCCTGGACTCGACAGGGCCCTTACAATGAGCAGTTCTTC. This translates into CAWTRQGPYNEQFF.

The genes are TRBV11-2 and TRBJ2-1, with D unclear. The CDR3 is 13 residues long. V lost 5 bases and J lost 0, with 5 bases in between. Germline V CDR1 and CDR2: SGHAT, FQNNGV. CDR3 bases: TGTGCCAGCAGCCCCATCTCCTACAATGAGCAGTTCTTC. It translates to CASSPISYNEQFF. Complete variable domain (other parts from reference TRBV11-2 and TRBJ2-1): EAGVAQSPRYKIIEKRQSVAFWCNPISGHATLYWYQQILGQGPKLLIQFQNNGVVDDSQLPKDRFSAERLKGVDSTLKIQPAKLEDSAVYLCASSPISYNEQFFGPGTRLTVL.

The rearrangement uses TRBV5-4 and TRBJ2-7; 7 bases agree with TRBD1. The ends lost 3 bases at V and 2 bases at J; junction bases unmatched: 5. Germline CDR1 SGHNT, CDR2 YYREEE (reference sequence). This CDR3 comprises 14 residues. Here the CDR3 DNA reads TGTGCCAGCAGCTCCCGGGACAGAACCTACGAGCAGTACTTC. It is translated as CASSSRDRTYEQYF.

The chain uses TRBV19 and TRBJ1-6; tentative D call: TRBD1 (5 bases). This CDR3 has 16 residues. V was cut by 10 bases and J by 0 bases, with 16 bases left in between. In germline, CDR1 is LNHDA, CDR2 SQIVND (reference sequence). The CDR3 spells CATQTVGSSYNSPLHF. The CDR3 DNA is TGTGCCACCCAGACAGTCGGAAGCTCCTATAATTCACCCCTCCACTTT.

The CDR3: CASSPGQGGSTGELFF. The CDR3 nucleotides read TGTGCCAGCAGCCCCGGACAGGGGGGGAGCACCGGGGAGCTGTTTTTT. The V gene is TRBV9, the J gene TRBJ2-2, with TRBD1 identical over 10 bases. The CDR3 is made up of 16 amino acids. Unmatched junction bases numbered 7, after V lost 4 bases and J lost 4 bases. In germline, CDR1 is SGDLS, CDR2 YYNGEE.

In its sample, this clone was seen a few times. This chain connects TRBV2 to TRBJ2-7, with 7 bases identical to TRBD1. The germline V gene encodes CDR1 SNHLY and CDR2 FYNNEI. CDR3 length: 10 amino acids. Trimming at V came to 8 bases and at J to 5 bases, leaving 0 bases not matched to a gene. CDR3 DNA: TGTGCCAGCGGGACAGACGAGCAGTACTTC. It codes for CASGTDEQYF.

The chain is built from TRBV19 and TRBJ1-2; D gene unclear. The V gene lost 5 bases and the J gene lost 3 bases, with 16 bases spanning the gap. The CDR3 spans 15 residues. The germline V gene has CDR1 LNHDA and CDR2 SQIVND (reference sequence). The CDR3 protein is CASSAGLIGDYGYTF. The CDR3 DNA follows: TGTGCCAGTAGTGCCGGACTGATTGGTGACTATGGCTACACCTTC.

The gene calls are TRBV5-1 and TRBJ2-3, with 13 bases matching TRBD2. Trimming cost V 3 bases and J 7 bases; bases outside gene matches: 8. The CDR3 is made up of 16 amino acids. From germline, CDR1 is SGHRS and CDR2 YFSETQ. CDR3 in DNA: TGCGCCAGCAGCTCTACAGGACTAGCGGGAGATCATACGCAGTATTTT. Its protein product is CASSSTGLAGDHTQYF.

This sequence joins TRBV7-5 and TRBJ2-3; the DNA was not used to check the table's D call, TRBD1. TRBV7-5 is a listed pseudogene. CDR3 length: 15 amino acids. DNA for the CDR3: TGTGTCAGAAGCTGGAAGACAGGGACCACAGATACGCAGTATTTT. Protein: CVRSWKTGTTDTQYF.

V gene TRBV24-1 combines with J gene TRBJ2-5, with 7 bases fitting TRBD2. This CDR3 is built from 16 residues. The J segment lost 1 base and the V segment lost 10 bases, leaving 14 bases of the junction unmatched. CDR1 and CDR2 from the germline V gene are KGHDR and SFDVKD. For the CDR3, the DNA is TGTGCCACATCCGGGACTAATCGGGAGCCCCAAGAGACCCAGTACTTC. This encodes CATSGTNREPQETQYF.

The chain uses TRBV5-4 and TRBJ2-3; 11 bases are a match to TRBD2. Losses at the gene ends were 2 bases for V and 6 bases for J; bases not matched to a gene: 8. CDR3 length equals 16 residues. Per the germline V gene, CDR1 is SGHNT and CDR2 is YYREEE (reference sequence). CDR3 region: CASSFPLLAGEDTQYF. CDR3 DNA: TGTGCCAGCAGCTTCCCTTTACTAGCGGGAGAGGATACGCAGTATTTT.

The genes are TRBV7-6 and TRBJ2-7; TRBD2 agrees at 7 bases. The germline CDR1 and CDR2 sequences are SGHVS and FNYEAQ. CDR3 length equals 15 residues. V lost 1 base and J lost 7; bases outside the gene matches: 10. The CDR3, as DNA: TGTGCCAGCAGCTTAGATGGGACTACAATCGAAGAGCAGTACTTC. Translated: CASSLDGTTIEEQYF.

The CDR3 DNA sequence: TGTGCCAGCAGCTCAACCCTAGCGGGACTTACCTACGAGCAGTACTTC. It codes for CASSSTLAGLTYEQYF. The chain links TRBV7-2 to TRBJ2-7; the match to TRBD2 covers 9 bases. V lost 4 bases and J lost 2; bases outside the gene matches: 9. The CDR3 consists of 16 residues. Germline V gene sequence: CDR1 SGHTA, CDR2 FQGNSA.

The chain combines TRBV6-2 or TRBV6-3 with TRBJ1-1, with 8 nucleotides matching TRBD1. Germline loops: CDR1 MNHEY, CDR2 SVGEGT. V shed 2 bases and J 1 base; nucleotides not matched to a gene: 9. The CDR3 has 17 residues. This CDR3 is CASSYRDRPTANTEAFF. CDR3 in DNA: TGTGCCAGCAGTTACCGGGACAGGCCGACGGCGAACACTGAAGCTTTCTTT.

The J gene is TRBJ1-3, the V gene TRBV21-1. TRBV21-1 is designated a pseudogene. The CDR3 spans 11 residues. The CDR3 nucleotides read TGTGCCAGCAGCCCGGGAAACACCATATATTTT. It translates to CASSPGNTIYF.

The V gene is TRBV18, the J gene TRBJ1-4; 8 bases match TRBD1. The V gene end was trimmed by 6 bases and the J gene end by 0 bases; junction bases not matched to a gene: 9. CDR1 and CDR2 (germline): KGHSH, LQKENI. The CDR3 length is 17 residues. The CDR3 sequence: CASSQFDRGTTNEKLFF. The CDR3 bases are TGTGCCAGCTCTCAATTCGACAGGGGCACAACTAATGAAAAACTGTTTTTT.

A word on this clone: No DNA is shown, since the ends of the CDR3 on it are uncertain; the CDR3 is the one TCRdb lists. The CDR3 loop is CASSFAGGNIRYF. This sequence joins TRBV7-2 and TRBJ2-4; TRBD2, the table's D call, was not compared with the DNA. Per the germline V gene, CDR1 is SGHTA and CDR2 is FQGNSA. Counting both end residues, the CDR3 totals 13 amino acids.

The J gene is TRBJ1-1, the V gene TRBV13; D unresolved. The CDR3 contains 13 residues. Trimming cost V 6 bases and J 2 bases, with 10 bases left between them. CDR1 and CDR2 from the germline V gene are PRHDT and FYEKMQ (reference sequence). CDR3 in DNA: TGTGCCAGCAGTCTCGGGTCTAACACTGAAGCTTTCTTT. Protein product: CASSLGSNTEAFF.

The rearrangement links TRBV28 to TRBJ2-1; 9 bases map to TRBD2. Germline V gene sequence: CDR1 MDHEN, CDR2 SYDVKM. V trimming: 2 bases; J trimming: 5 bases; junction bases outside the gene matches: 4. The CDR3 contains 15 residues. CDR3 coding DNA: TGTGCCAGCAGTTTAGGGACTAGCTTTAACAATGAGCAGTTCTTC. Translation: CASSLGTSFNNEQFF.

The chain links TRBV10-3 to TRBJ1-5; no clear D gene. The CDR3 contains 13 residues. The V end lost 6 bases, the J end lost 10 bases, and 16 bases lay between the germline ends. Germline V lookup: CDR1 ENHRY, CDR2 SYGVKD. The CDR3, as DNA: TGTGCCATCAGGGGAGGACTCGGGGAACCCCAGCATTTT. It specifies CAIRGGLGEPQHF.

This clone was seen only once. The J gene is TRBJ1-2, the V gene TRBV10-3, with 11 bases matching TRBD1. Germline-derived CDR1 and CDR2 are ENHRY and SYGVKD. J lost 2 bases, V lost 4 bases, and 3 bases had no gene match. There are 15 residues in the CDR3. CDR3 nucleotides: TGTGCCATCAGTGCAGGGACAGGGGGAAACTATGGCTACACCTTC. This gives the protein CAISAGTGGNYGYTF.